This T cell receptor (beta chain) was observed in a study of CD8+CD57+ T cells in acquired aplastic anemia. Study-wide background: DNA from sorted CD4+ and CD8+ cells averaged about 3.2 ug. Regarding the study as a whole: Simpson's diversity of CD8+ cells was not significantly different in patients compared with controls.

The CDR3 consists of 14 residues. Germline V gives CDR1 LNHNV, CDR2 YYDKDF (reference sequence). The sequenced patients had an expansion of CD8+CD57+ cells seen by flow cytometry. Severe acquired aplastic anemia was the diagnosis recorded for all patients. Patients had received no therapy at the time of blood sampling. Of note for this clonotype: Its antigen remains unidentified. At one end the junction does not follow the germline gene, possibly because of a read error.

Genomic DNA, the template, was used for profiling of the TCR beta VDJ and CDR3. TCRdb passed the reads through MiXCR, listing each CDR3 protein once. Of roughly 180,000 distinct CDR3 sequences listed, around 50% were seen once; the top ten hold 10% to 15%. The sample was sorted CD4+, CD8+, or CD8+CD57+ T cells (not recorded which) from PBMCs. The chain uses TRBV15 and TRBJ2-7; 8 bases agree with TRBD1. The TCR sequence derives from a human donor with aplastic anemia. CDR3 region: CATSTRTGRYEQSF. The DNA of the CDR3 is TGTGCCACCAGCACACGGACAGGGCGCTACGAGCAGTCCTTC.